These 15 T cell receptor beta chains were sequenced from one sample in a study of shared clonotypes between healthy human individuals. TCRdb's copy holds only in-frame clones and misses some; the assay was immunoSEQ multiplex PCR. The table records about 690,000 clones, about nine tenths of them present only once. The sequencing input was memory CD8+ T cells from PBMCs. The sample's subset: CD45RO+ cells pooled with CCR7-negative TemRA cells. These receptors were taken from a man younger than 30 in good health. Some clones in this sample may be carry-over from other donors' samples.

This chain connects TRBV5-1 to TRBJ1-2; D perhaps matches TRBD1 (5 bases). CDR3 size: 14 residues. Germline CDR1 is SGHRS and CDR2 is YFSETQ. V gave up 4 bases and J gave up 6 bases, with 16 bases separating them. The CDR3: CASSTRQTGDGYTF. The CDR3 nucleotides read TGCGCCAGCAGCACCCGACAAACGGGGGATGGCTACACCTTC. The whole variable domain, remainder taken from reference TRBV5-1 and TRBJ1-2, is KAGVTQTPRYLIKTRGQQVTLSCSPISGHRSVSWYQQTPGQGLQFLFEYFSETQRNKGNFPGRFSGRQFSNSRSEMNVSTLELGDSALYLCASSTRQTGDGYTFGSGTRLTVV.

This clone was observed once. This sequence joins TRBV6-5 and TRBJ2-5; 7 bases are a match to TRBD2. V lost 6 bases to trimming and J lost 4 bases; unmatched junction nucleotides: 11. The CDR3 is 15 residues long. Germline V gives CDR1 MNHEY, CDR2 SVGAGI. In DNA, the CDR3 is TGTGCCAGCAGCCAACACCGCGGGAGTCGAGAGACCCAGTACTTC. It translates to CASSQHRGSRETQYF.

The gene calls are TRBV6-5 and TRBJ2-2, with D tentatively TRBD1 or TRBD2 (6 bases each). Trimming pared 0 bases from V and 6 bases from J, leaving 8 bases between. The CDR3 covers 14 residues. Germline V gene lookup returns CDR1 MNHEY and CDR2 SVGAGI. The CDR3 DNA sequence: TGTGCCAGCAGTTACTCGGAGGGGGCCGGGGAGCTGTTTTTT. This encodes CASSYSEGAGELFF.

The gene calls are TRBV4-2 and TRBJ1-5; 8 nucleotides align to TRBD1. Germline assignment: CDR1 LGHNA and CDR2 YNFKEQ. With 4 bases clipped from V and 0 bases from J, the junction kept 5 bases outside the gene matches. This CDR3 comprises 16 residues. The CDR3 loop is CASSLRTGNSNQPQHF. The CDR3 nucleotides read TGTGCCAGCAGCCTCCGGACAGGGAATAGCAATCAGCCCCAGCATTTT.

The rearrangement uses TRBV29-1 and TRBJ1-2; TRBD1 is a possible D gene (6 bases). This CDR3 is 16 amino acids long. Trimming shortened V by 6 bases and J by 1 base, and 21 bases separated the two germline ends. Germline-derived CDR1 and CDR2 are SQVTM and ANQGSEA. The CDR3, as DNA: TGCAGCGTCGGCGGCGCGACAGGAGACCTTAACTATGGCTACACCTTC. Protein sequence: CSVGGATGDLNYGYTF.

The genes are TRBV27 and TRBJ1-1; D remains unclear. Germline V gives CDR1 MNHEY, CDR2 SMNVEV (reference sequence). Between the trimmed V and J ends, which lost 5 bases and 1 base, there was a span of 8 bases. CDR3 length: 13 amino acids. This chain's CDR3 is CASSNAPNTEAFF. DNA of the CDR3: TGTGCCAGCAGTAATGCCCCGAACACTGAAGCTTTCTTT.

V is TRBV5-1 and J is TRBJ2-7, with D possibly TRBD2 on 5 matching bases. Germline V gene lookup returns CDR1 SGHRS and CDR2 YFSETQ. The V gene lost 0 bases and the J gene lost 5 bases, with 12 bases spanning the gap. The CDR3 totals 14 residues. CDR3 nucleotide sequence: TGCGCCAGCAGCTTGGTAGGAACTAGTAACGAGCAGTACTTC. Translated, it gives CASSLVGTSNEQYF. Looking up the rest from reference TRBV5-1 and TRBJ2-7 gives the full variable domain: KAGVTQTPRYLIKTRGQQVTLSCSPISGHRSVSWYQQTPGQGLQFLFEYFSETQRNKGNFPGRFSGRQFSNSRSEMNVSTLELGDSALYLCASSLVGTSNEQYFGPGTRLTVT.

The chain joins TRBV6-1 to TRBJ2-7, with D unclear. The CDR3 is made up of 13 amino acids. V lost 10 bases, J lost 5 bases, and 18 bases lay in between. CDR1 MNHNS and CDR2 SASEGT come from the germline V gene. CDR3 DNA sequence: TGTGCCACGCCACGGTCCAACCCCGACGAGCAGTACTTC. Its translation is CATPRSNPDEQYF.

V usage is TRBV5-1 and J usage is TRBJ1-2; 9 bases match TRBD1. J gave up 3 bases and V 3 bases, and 0 bases lay outside the gene matches. CDR1 is SGHRS and CDR2 is YFSETQ in the germline V gene. The CDR3 covers 13 residues. CDR3 residues: CASSWDRDYGYTF. The CDR3 coding sequence is TGCGCCAGCAGCTGGGACAGGGACTATGGCTACACCTTC.

This clone was detected once. The V gene is TRBV11-2, the J gene TRBJ2-1, with 7 bases matching TRBD2. J was trimmed by 5 bases and V by 7 bases; bases with no gene match: 8. The CDR3 length is 14 residues. Germline V gene data show CDR1 as SGHAT and CDR2 as FQNNGV. CDR3 sequence reads: CASTRASGNNEQFF. The CDR3 DNA is TGTGCCAGCACCCGGGCTAGCGGAAACAATGAGCAGTTCTTC.

The chain carries TRBV7-2 and TRBJ2-7; maybe TRBD2 (6 bases). The CDR3 runs 15 residues. Germline V lookup: CDR1 SGHTA, CDR2 FQGNSA. Trimming removed 4 bases from V and 3 bases from J, with 16 bases in between. The CDR3 loop reads CASSSLAVSYYEQYF. As DNA, the CDR3 is TGTGCCAGCAGCTCGTTAGCGGTCTCCTACTACGAGCAGTACTTC.

The rearrangement joins TRBV28 to TRBJ2-1; TRBD2 is a possible D gene (6 bases). Germline-derived CDR1 and CDR2 are MDHEN and SYDVKM. The length of the CDR3 is 12 residues. The V and J ends lost 5 bases and 6 bases respectively, with 8 bases between them. The CDR3 region is CASSQEGNEQFF. DNA for the CDR3: TGTGCCAGCAGTCAGGAGGGCAATGAGCAGTTCTTC.

The chain carries TRBV7-3 and TRBJ2-2; perhaps D is TRBD1 or TRBD2 (5 bases each). This CDR3 region has 15 residues. Trimming left V 2 bases short and J 3 bases short, with 10 bases between. The germline V gene has CDR1 SGHTA and CDR2 FQGTGA. DNA for the CDR3: TGTGCCAGCAGCTTAGAGGGGAGATACACCGGGGAGCTGTTTTTT. The encoded protein is CASSLEGRYTGELFF.

J is TRBJ1-5 and V is TRBV12-1. TRBV12-1 is a pseudogene segment. This CDR3 has 18 residues. The CDR3 region is CASSHLPGRTTQNQPQHF. CDR3 nucleotides: TGTGCCAGCAGCCATCTCCCTGGCAGGACTACTCAGAATCAGCCCCAGCATTTT.

This chain joins TRBV29-1 and TRBJ2-7; the match to TRBD2 covers 8 bases. The CDR3 is 15 amino acids. CDR1 and CDR2 from the germline V gene are SQVTM and ANQGSEA. The junction had 11 bases not matched to a gene; V was cut back by 0 bases and J by 7 bases. The CDR3 sequence is CSVEDSSGRVGEQYF. The CDR3 DNA reads as TGCAGCGTTGAAGATAGCAGCGGGAGAGTGGGGGAGCAGTACTTC.